Below are 31 T cell receptor beta chains sequenced from a single sample in a study of response to subunit inactivated influenza vaccine. One entry per CDR3 protein results from TCRdb running MiXCR on the RT-PCR reads. Of about 570,000 distinct CDR3 sequences listed, 11% were seen once; the top ten hold about 10%. The same sample was also used in a study of T cells expressing NK-cell markers. That publication notes: Production of TCR beta cDNA relied on 5'RACE template switching with UMIs.

The sequencing here drew on PBMCs from blood, taken on the day of vaccination. The receptor set was obtained from a man aged 50 to 60 who received an inactivated influenza vaccine.

The chain has TRBV10-3 and TRBJ1-1; D not certain. V was cut by 6 bases and J by 1 base, with 9 bases left in between. The CDR3 totals 13 residues. Germline CDR1 is ENHRY and CDR2 is SYGVKD. This chain's CDR3 is CAISQGGNTEAFF. The CDR3 DNA sequence: TGTGCCATCAGCCAAGGAGGGAACACTGAAGCTTTCTTT.

This clonotype showed up many times. V gene TRBV4-3 combines with J gene TRBJ2-3; TRBD2 might be the D (6 bases). This CDR3 is built from 16 residues. Trimming removed 0 bases at V and 1 base at J, with 11 bases between. Germline CDR1 and CDR2: LGHNA and YSLEER. The CDR3 sequence is CASSQDHWGGTDTQYF. The CDR3 bases are TGCGCCAGCAGCCAAGATCACTGGGGGGGCACAGATACGCAGTATTTT.

The chain joins TRBV2 to TRBJ2-7, with 11 positions matching TRBD1. This CDR3 has 13 residues. The germline CDR1 and CDR2 sequences are SNHLY and FYNNEI. J gave up 4 bases and V 7 bases, and 3 bases lay outside the gene matches. CDR3 coding DNA: TGTGCCAGCACCGGGACAGGGGGATACGAGCAGTACTTC. Encoded protein: CASTGTGGYEQYF. The full variable domain, with the rest looked up from reference TRBV2 and TRBJ2-7, is EPEVTQTPSHQVTQMGQEVILRCVPISNHLYFYWYRQILGQKVEFLVSFYNNEISEKSEIFDDQFSVERPDGSNFTLKIRSTKLEDSAMYFCASTGTGGYEQYFGPGTRLTVT.

In its sample, this clonotype was seen a few times. The chain has TRBV5-1 and TRBJ2-1; 14 nucleotides line up with TRBD2. The CDR3 spans 16 residues. The germline gives CDR1 SGHRS, CDR2 YFSETQ. The junction had 8 bases not matched to a gene; V was cut back by 4 bases and J by 8 bases. CDR3 sequence: CASSPRLAGGYDEQFF. Written as DNA, the CDR3 is TGCGCCAGCAGCCCCCGACTAGCGGGAGGGTACGATGAGCAGTTCTTC.

J is TRBJ2-5 and V is TRBV6-5, with 9 bases aligning to TRBD2. The CDR3 has 16 amino acids. Germline trimming cut 0 bases from V and 6 bases from J; bases unmatched to any gene: 8. CDR1 is MNHEY, CDR2 SVGAGI, per germline. DNA for the CDR3: TGTGCCAGCAGTTACTCTAGCGGGGGTACGGAAAAGACCCAGTACTTC. This encodes CASSYSSGGTEKTQYF.

This clonotype has only a few counts. V usage is TRBV25-1 and J usage is TRBJ2-1; possible D gene TRBD2, 5 bases. The V end was cut by 4 bases, the J end by 3 bases, with 10 bases between. CDR1 and CDR2 (germline): MGHDK, SYGVNS. CDR3 size: 14 residues. CDR3 region: CASSGSGYYNEQFF. Here the CDR3 DNA reads TGTGCCAGCAGTGGAAGCGGATACTACAATGAGCAGTTCTTC.

This clonotype appeared many times. CDR3 nucleotide sequence: TGTGCCAGCAGTTCGGACGGAGAGCAAGAGACCCAGTACTTC. This translates into CASSSDGEQETQYF. The rearrangement uses TRBV28 and TRBJ2-5; D remains ambiguous. Between the trimmed V and J ends, which lost 4 bases and 2 bases, there was a span of 11 bases. In germline, CDR1 is MDHEN, CDR2 SYDVKM. The CDR3 runs 14 residues.

J is TRBJ2-5 and V is TRBV5-1; D is uncertain. The CDR3 covers 13 residues. V lost 3 bases and J 4 bases, leaving 10 bases between the germline ends. Germline CDR1 SGHRS, CDR2 YFSETQ. CDR3: CASSSTVGETQYF. The DNA for the CDR3 is TGCGCCAGCAGCTCCACTGTGGGAGAGACCCAGTACTTC.

The chain employs TRBV3-1 and TRBJ2-3; the D gene is possibly TRBD1 (5 bases). Trimming removed 4 bases from V and 4 bases from J, with 12 bases in between. Germline-derived CDR1 and CDR2 are LGHDT and YNNKEL (reference sequence). CDR3 length equals 14 residues. In nucleotides, the CDR3 is TGTGCCAGCAGCCGCACACAGGCGTCAGATACGCAGTATTTT. This translates into CASSRTQASDTQYF.

This clonotype was found a few times. The chain joins TRBV7-6 to TRBJ2-7; 7 bases match TRBD2. The trim removed 10 bases at V and 2 bases at J, leaving 14 bases unmatched. This CDR3 has 15 amino acids. CDR1 and CDR2 (germline): SGHVS, FNYEAQ. Here the CDR3 reads CAIDLSGEGPYEQYF. The CDR3 nucleotides are TGTGCCATAGATCTTTCGGGGGAGGGACCCTACGAGCAGTACTTC.

The chain uses TRBV29-1 and TRBJ1-5, with TRBD1 as a possible D gene (6 bases). The CDR3 consists of 13 residues. CDR1 is SQVTM and CDR2 is ANQGSEA in the germline V gene. Trimming removed 6 bases from V and 3 bases from J, with 12 bases in between. CDR3 nucleotides: TGCAGCGTGCAACAGGGTAACAATCAGCCCCAGCATTTT. Translated, it gives CSVQQGNNQPQHF.

The J gene is TRBJ2-4, the V gene TRBV2; D is ambiguous. Germline CDR1 SNHLY, CDR2 FYNNEI. Trimming took off 8 bases at V and 5 bases at J, with 7 bases between the two ends. The CDR3 has 11 amino acids. The CDR3 region is CASGQENIQYF. The CDR3 nucleotides are TGTGCCAGCGGGCAGGAAAACATTCAGTACTTC. Full variable domain (missing parts from reference TRBV2 and TRBJ2-4): EPEVTQTPSHQVTQMGQEVILRCVPISNHLYFYWYRQILGQKVEFLVSFYNNEISEKSEIFDDQFSVERPDGSNFTLKIRSTKLEDSAMYFCASGQENIQYFGAGTRLSVL.

V gene TRBV20-1 combines with J gene TRBJ2-5, with D perhaps TRBD2 (6 bases). There are 13 residues in the CDR3. Trimming cost V 6 bases and J 2 bases, with 13 bases left between them. Germline loops: CDR1 DFQATT, CDR2 SNEGSKA (reference sequence). CDR3 protein: CSADSGIQETQYF. The DNA for the CDR3 is TGCAGTGCCGATAGCGGAATTCAAGAGACCCAGTACTTC.

This clonotype appeared once. This chain joins TRBV11-2 and TRBJ2-5, with unresolved D. The germline V and J ends were trimmed by 3 bases and 0 bases, with 17 bases remaining between them. This CDR3 comprises 17 residues. Germline CDR1 reads SGHAT; CDR2 reads FQNNGV. The CDR3 region has the DNA TGTGCCAGCAGCTTGGGTTTTCCGGACGGAAACCAAGAGACCCAGTACTTC. Translation: CASSLGFPDGNQETQYF.

V usage is TRBV4-2 and J usage is TRBJ2-3, with D unclear. The CDR3 is 14 residues long. Germline CDR1 LGHNA, CDR2 YNFKEQ. The V end was cut by 0 bases, the J end by 5 bases, with 9 bases between. The CDR3 nucleotides read TGTGCCAGCAGCCAAGAGCCGCCGTTAGATACGCAGTATTTT. This gives the protein CASSQEPPLDTQYF.

This sequence joins TRBV5-1 and TRBJ1-2; D gene uncertain. The CDR3 covers 14 residues. Per the germline V gene, CDR1 is SGHRS and CDR2 is YFSETQ. V lost 1 base to trimming and J lost 0 bases, with 7 bases between them. The CDR3 region has the DNA TGCGCCAGCAGCTTGCAGTTTTCTAACTATGGCTACACCTTC. Translated: CASSLQFSNYGYTF.

This clonotype appeared a few times. The chain recombines TRBV14 with TRBJ2-6; no clear D gene. V gave up 8 bases and J gave up 3 bases, with 11 bases separating them. The CDR3 is made up of 14 amino acids. Germline CDR1 reads SGHDN; CDR2 reads FVKESK. CDR3 nucleotide sequence: TGTGCCAGCGCCCCTCTTCGTGGGGCCAACGTCCTGACTTTC. Protein product: CASAPLRGANVLTF.

This clonotype was recorded a few times. The chain recombines TRBV6-6 with TRBJ2-5; D ambiguous. Trimming pared 9 bases from V and 1 base from J, leaving 12 bases between. The CDR3 contains 13 residues. Germline CDR1 is MNHNY and CDR2 is SVGAGI (reference sequence). The CDR3 DNA follows: TGTGCCAGTGACAAAGCAGGCCAAGAGACCCAGTACTTC. Amino acid sequence: CASDKAGQETQYF.

The J gene is TRBJ2-3, the V gene TRBV27; D uncertain. Per germline, CDR1 MNHEY and CDR2 SMNVEV (reference sequence). The CDR3 covers 13 residues. Deletions cut 5 bases from V and 6 bases from J, with 12 bases between. CDR3 amino acids: CASSQTVLDTQYF. In DNA form, the CDR3 reads TGTGCCAGCAGTCAAACAGTACTCGATACGCAGTATTTT.

Note on this clonotype: A much larger clone lies a single base off, so this may be a read error. V is TRBV29-1 and J is TRBJ2-1, with 8 bases fitting TRBD2. V shed 1 base and J 6 bases; nucleotides not matched to a gene: 11. This CDR3 has 16 amino acids. Looked up from germline, CDR1 is SQVTM and CDR2 is ANQGSEA. The CDR3 is CSVEASGTRPSNEQFF. CDR3 sequence (DNA): TGCAGCGTTGAAGCCTCCGGGACTAGGCCGTCCAATGAGCAGTTCTTC.

The rearrangement links TRBV6-2 or TRBV6-3 to TRBJ2-5, with a possible D match to TRBD2 (5 bases). Germline V CDR1 and CDR2: MNHEY, SVGEGT. V was clipped by 1 base and J by 3 bases, with 15 bases between them. This CDR3 has 16 amino acids. The CDR3: CASSYLPPLREETQYF. For the CDR3, the DNA is TGTGCCAGCAGTTACTTACCACCGCTGCGGGAAGAGACCCAGTACTTC.

Many counts were recorded for this clonotype. This chain links TRBV29-1 with TRBJ1-2, with a tentative D call TRBD1 (6 bases). This CDR3 is 13 amino acids long. V was trimmed by 7 bases and J by 3 bases, leaving 15 bases between them. Germline V gene sequence: CDR1 SQVTM, CDR2 ANQGSEA. CDR3 sequence reads: CSASTGTDYGYTF. CDR3 nucleotide sequence: TGCAGCGCAAGTACAGGGACCGACTATGGCTACACCTTC.

CDR3 protein: CASSEQGAANEQFF. In DNA, the CDR3 is TGTGCCAGCAGTGAACAGGGGGCGGCCAATGAGCAGTTCTTC. V and J are TRBV12-3 or TRBV12-4 and TRBJ2-1; 9 nucleotides line up with TRBD1. This CDR3 contains 14 residues. J gave up 6 bases and V 5 bases, and 5 bases lay outside the gene matches.

The CDR3 protein is CAWSVRFRSSYEQYF. The CDR3, as DNA: TGTGCCTGGAGTGTACGATTCCGCAGCTCCTACGAGCAGTACTTC. The chain couples TRBV30 to TRBJ2-7; D is undetermined. CDR3 size: 15 residues. V lost 0 bases and J 0 bases, leaving 12 bases between the germline ends. The germline V gene encodes CDR1 GTSNPN and CDR2 SVGIG (reference sequence).

This clonotype was counted a few times. V gene TRBV5-6 combines with J gene TRBJ2-1; 15 nucleotides align to TRBD2. CDR1 SGHDT and CDR2 YYEEEE come from the germline V gene. After removal of 4 bases from V and 4 bases from J, the junction contained 9 bases not matched to a gene. CDR3 size: 18 residues. The CDR3 loop is CASSDTGLAGGNYNEQFF. In nucleotides, the CDR3 is TGTGCCAGCAGCGACACAGGACTAGCGGGGGGGAATTACAATGAGCAGTTCTTC.

The chain couples TRBV29-1 to TRBJ2-1; 9 bases are a match to TRBD2. Unmatched junction bases numbered 9, after V lost 7 bases and J lost 8 bases. Per the germline V gene, CDR1 is SQVTM and CDR2 is ANQGSEA. CDR3 length: 13 residues. CDR3 nucleotides: TGCAGCGCCCTTAGCGGGAGATCGGATGAGCAGTTCTTC. Translated, it gives CSALSGRSDEQFF.

This clonotype appeared a few times. The chain combines TRBV5-1 with TRBJ2-6; TRBD2 might be the D (8 bases). Germline-derived CDR1 and CDR2 are SGHRS and YFSETQ. Trimming removed 0 bases from V and 0 bases from J, with 28 bases in between. This CDR3 contains 23 residues. The CDR3 sequence: CASSLVAGQRFPGSDSGANVLTF. In nucleotides, the CDR3 is TGCGCCAGCAGCTTGGTAGCGGGACAGAGGTTCCCCGGATCTGACTCTGGGGCCAACGTCCTGACTTTC. The full variable domain, rest sourced from reference TRBV5-1 and TRBJ2-6, is KAGVTQTPRYLIKTRGQQVTLSCSPISGHRSVSWYQQTPGQGLQFLFEYFSETQRNKGNFPGRFSGRQFSNSRSEMNVSTLELGDSALYLCASSLVAGQRFPGSDSGANVLTFGAGSRLTVL.

V and J are TRBV11-3 and TRBJ2-5; D tentatively reads TRBD1 or TRBD2 (5 bases each). The germline CDR1 and CDR2 sequences are SGHNT and YENEEA. CDR3 size: 13 residues. V lost 4 bases and J 5 bases, leaving 11 bases between the germline ends. CDR3 nucleotide sequence: TGTGCCAGCAGCTCCCGATGGGGGGAGACCCAGTACTTC. Protein: CASSSRWGETQYF.

The chain carries TRBV6-5 and TRBJ1-4; D ambiguous. The germline gives CDR1 MNHEY, CDR2 SVGAGI. The CDR3 has 15 residues. The V end lost 3 bases, the J end lost 8 bases, and 16 bases lay between the germline ends. The CDR3 protein is CASSYAGEASEKLFF. CDR3 DNA sequence: TGTGCCAGCAGTTATGCGGGCGAGGCAAGCGAAAAACTGTTTTTT.

A few counts support this clonotype. The V and J genes are TRBV12-3 or TRBV12-4 and TRBJ2-1, with 11 bases aligning to TRBD1. The CDR3 extends over 17 amino acids. The trim removed 7 bases at V and 4 bases at J, leaving 12 bases unmatched. CDR3 DNA sequence: TGTGCCAGCACTCCCCCCGGCGGGACAGGGGGATACAATGAGCAGTTCTTC. Amino acid sequence: CASTPPGGTGGYNEQFF.

This clonotype was recorded at least ten times. The chain joins TRBV5-1 to TRBJ2-7; 10 bases are a match to TRBD2. With V trimmed by 0 bases and J by 6 bases, 6 bases remained unmatched. In germline, CDR1 is SGHRS, CDR2 YFSETQ. This CDR3 contains 15 residues. CDR3 in DNA: TGCGCCAGCAGCTTGGCCCAACTAGCGGGGACCGAGCAGTACTTC. This gives the protein CASSLAQLAGTEQYF.